The 14 T cell receptor beta chains listed next were all sequenced from one sample in a study of cytomegalovirus exposure and HLA in healthy donors. PCR amplification relied on 60 Vbeta primers (plus 13 Jbeta primers). The data were produced by immunoSEQ multiplex PCR, yet TCRdb's version contains in-frame clones alone and is incomplete. The sample holds around 40,000 clones, approximately 80% seen once. Sequencing used PBMCs. All receptors derive from a young man in good health and CMV-seronegative.

The chain couples TRBV27 to TRBJ1-6, with TRBD1 matching 7 bases. Germline loops: CDR1 MNHEY, CDR2 SMNVEV (reference sequence). V gave up 4 bases and J gave up 4 bases; unmatched junction bases: 7. This CDR3 has 16 amino acids. The CDR3 sequence: CASSSDPTGYNSPLHF. In DNA, the CDR3 is TGTGCCAGCAGTTCAGACCCGACAGGGTATAATTCACCCCTCCACTTT.

This chain connects TRBV6-5 to TRBJ2-3, with D tentatively TRBD1 (6 bases). The CDR3 is 13 amino acids. Trimming removed 6 bases at V and 1 base at J, with 8 bases between. Germline CDR1 reads MNHEY; CDR2 reads SVGAGI. Here the CDR3 DNA reads TGTGCCAGCAGCCGACAGGGCACAGATACGCAGTATTTT. Encoded protein: CASSRQGTDTQYF.

V and J are TRBV2 and TRBJ1-2; TRBD1 is a possible D gene (6 bases). V shed 6 bases and J shed 0 bases, with 20 bases lying between them. The CDR3 length is 17 residues. Germline CDR1 and CDR2: SNHLY and FYNNEI. As DNA, the CDR3 is TGTGCCAGCAGCCCATATCTTGGACAGCCCTCTAACTATGGCTACACCTTC. Its protein product is CASSPYLGQPSNYGYTF.

The chain joins TRBV7-2 to TRBJ1-2, with D possibly matching TRBD1 (5 bases). The V end lost 5 bases, the J end lost 8 bases, and 21 bases lay between the germline ends. CDR1 is SGHTA, CDR2 FQGNSA, per germline. The CDR3 runs 15 residues. The CDR3 coding sequence is TGTGCCAGCAGCCCAGGGTGGACGGCGGCGGGGGGCTACACCTTC. This gives the protein CASSPGWTAAGGYTF.

The J gene is TRBJ2-1, the V gene TRBV7-3, with a tentative D call TRBD1 (7 bases). Trimming cost V 0 bases and J 8 bases, with 14 bases left between them. Germline CDR1 and CDR2: SGHTA and FQGTGA. The CDR3 has 15 amino acids. CDR3 sequence: CASSLTGRGVDEQFF. The CDR3 DNA follows: TGTGCCAGCAGCTTAACGGGCAGGGGGGTGGATGAGCAGTTCTTC.

V usage is TRBV4-1 and J usage is TRBJ1-4; perhaps TRBD1 as D (5 bases). From germline, CDR1 is MGHRA and CDR2 YSYEKL. Trimming removed 1 base at V and 8 bases at J, with 20 bases between. The CDR3 is 17 residues long. CDR3: CASSQGSPGGFEEKLFF. Here the CDR3 DNA reads TGCGCCAGCAGCCAAGGAAGCCCTGGGGGGTTTGAGGAAAAACTGTTTTTT.

The J gene is TRBJ2-2, the V gene TRBV5-1, with D perhaps TRBD2 (5 bases). The CDR3 has 14 amino acids. V lost 5 bases to trimming and J lost 3 bases, with 11 bases between them. The germline CDR1 and CDR2 sequences are SGHRS and YFSETQ. The CDR3, as DNA: TGCGCCAGCAGGGACTCCGTGGACACCGGGGAGCTGTTTTTT. Its protein is CASRDSVDTGELFF.

The gene calls are TRBV10-3 and TRBJ2-7, with a possible D match to TRBD2 (6 bases). The CDR3 length is 14 residues. Deletions cut 2 bases from V and 4 bases from J, with 12 bases between. Germline V CDR1 and CDR2: ENHRY, SYGVKD. DNA of the CDR3: TGTGCCATCAGTGAGAGGCTAGCGTCGTACGAGCAGTACTTC. It is translated as CAISERLASYEQYF.

The chain couples TRBV2 to TRBJ1-1; TRBD1 matches at 8 bases. The V and J ends lost 5 bases and 1 base, in that order; junction bases with no gene match: 12. The V gene's germline CDR1 is SNHLY and CDR2 FYNNEI. This CDR3 spans 17 amino acids. This CDR3 is CASSPNLGDRRNTEAFF. CDR3 coding DNA: TGTGCCAGCAGTCCCAACTTGGGGGACAGGAGGAACACTGAAGCTTTCTTT. Based on the CDR3 plus reference TRBV2 and TRBJ1-1, the full variable domain is EPEVTQTPSHQVTQMGQEVILRCVPISNHLYFYWYRQILGQKVEFLVSFYNNEISEKSEIFDDQFSVERPDGSNFTLKIRSTKLEDSAMYFCASSPNLGDRRNTEAFFGQGTRLTVV.

The chain links TRBV6-5 to TRBJ2-3; a possible D gene is TRBD1 (6 bases). The CDR3 is 14 amino acids. CDR1 and CDR2 (germline): MNHEY, SVGAGI. V was pared by 6 bases and J by 2 bases, with 12 bases between. CDR3 coding DNA: TGTGCCAGCAGGCCACAGGGTACCACAGATACGCAGTATTTT. This sequence encodes CASRPQGTTDTQYF.

The V gene is TRBV18, the J gene TRBJ2-7; 12 positions agree with TRBD2. V dropped 2 bases and J dropped 13; count of bases not matched to a gene: 24. This CDR3 region has 19 residues. The V gene's germline CDR1 is KGHSH and CDR2 LQKENI. The CDR3 loop reads CASSPEEKGLAGAFPYFYF. CDR3 coding DNA: TGTGCCAGCTCACCAGAAGAAAAGGGACTAGCGGGCGCCTTTCCTTACTTCTACTTC. Filled out from reference TRBV18 and TRBJ2-7, the complete variable domain reads NAGVMQNPRHLVRRRGQEARLRCSPMKGHSHVYWYRQLPEEGLKFMVYLQKENIIDESGMPKERFSAEFPKEGPSILRIQQVVRGDSAAYFCASSPEEKGLAGAFPYFYFGPGTRLTVT.

The chain uses TRBV9 and TRBJ2-7; 8 positions match TRBD2. The CDR3 loop spans 15 amino acids. The germline CDR1 and CDR2 sequences are SGDLS and YYNGEE. V shed 0 bases and J 5 bases; nucleotides not matched to a gene: 7. The CDR3 reads CASSVDVSGTHEQYF. CDR3 coding DNA: TGTGCCAGCAGCGTAGATGTTAGCGGGACCCACGAGCAGTACTTC.

J is TRBJ2-7 and V is TRBV19; 11 nucleotides agree with TRBD2. The junction had 4 bases not matched to a gene; V was cut back by 5 bases and J by 7 bases. Germline V CDR1 and CDR2: LNHDA, SQIVND (reference sequence). There are 13 residues in the CDR3. CDR3 sequence (DNA): TGTGCCAGTAGTCCGGGACTAGCGGAGGAGCAGTACTTC. It is translated as CASSPGLAEEQYF.

V is TRBV7-3 and J is TRBJ2-1; 10 positions match TRBD2. Trimming at V came to 2 bases and at J to 5 bases, leaving 3 bases not matched to a gene. This CDR3 spans 15 amino acids. Germline V CDR1 and CDR2: SGHTA, FQGTGA. The CDR3 sequence: CASSLLAGGNNEQFF. In DNA, the CDR3 is TGTGCCAGCAGCTTATTAGCGGGAGGCAACAATGAGCAGTTCTTC.